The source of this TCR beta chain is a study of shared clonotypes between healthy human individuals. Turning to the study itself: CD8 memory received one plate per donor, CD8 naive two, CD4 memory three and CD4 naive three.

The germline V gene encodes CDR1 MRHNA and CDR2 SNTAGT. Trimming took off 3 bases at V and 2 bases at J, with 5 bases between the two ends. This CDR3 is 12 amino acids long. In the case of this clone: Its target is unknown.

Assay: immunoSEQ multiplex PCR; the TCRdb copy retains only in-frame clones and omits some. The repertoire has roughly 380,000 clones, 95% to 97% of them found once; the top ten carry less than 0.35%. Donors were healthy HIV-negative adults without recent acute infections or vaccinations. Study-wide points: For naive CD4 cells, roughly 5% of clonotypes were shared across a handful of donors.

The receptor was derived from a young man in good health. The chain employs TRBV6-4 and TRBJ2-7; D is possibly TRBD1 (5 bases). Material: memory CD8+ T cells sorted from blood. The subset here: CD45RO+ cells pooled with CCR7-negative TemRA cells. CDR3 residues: CASSEDTYEQYF. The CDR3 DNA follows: TGTGCCAGCAGTGAGGACACCTACGAGCAGTACTTC.